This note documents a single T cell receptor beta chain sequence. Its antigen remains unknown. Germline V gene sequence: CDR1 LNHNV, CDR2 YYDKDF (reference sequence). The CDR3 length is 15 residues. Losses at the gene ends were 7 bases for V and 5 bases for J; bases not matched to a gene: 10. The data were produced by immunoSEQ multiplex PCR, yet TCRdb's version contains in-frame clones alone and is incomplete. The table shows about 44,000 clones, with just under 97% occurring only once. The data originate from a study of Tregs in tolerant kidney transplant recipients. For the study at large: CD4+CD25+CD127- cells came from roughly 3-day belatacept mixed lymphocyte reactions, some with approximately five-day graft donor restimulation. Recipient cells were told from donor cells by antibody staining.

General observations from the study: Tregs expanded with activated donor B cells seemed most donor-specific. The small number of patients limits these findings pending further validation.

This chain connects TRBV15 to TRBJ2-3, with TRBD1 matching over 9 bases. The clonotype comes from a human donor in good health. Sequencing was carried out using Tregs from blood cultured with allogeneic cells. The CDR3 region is CATTGQGITGDTQYF. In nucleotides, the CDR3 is TGTGCCACCACCGGACAGGGGATTACGGGAGATACGCAGTATTTT.